This entry lists 25 T cell receptor beta chains sequenced from one sample in a study of control samples from healthy donors and cancer patients. Sequenced by immunoSEQ multiplex PCR; TCRdb stores in-frame clones only, minus some. The table has over 50,000 clones, approximately 95% seen once. The sequencing sample was made of blood. These receptors all come from a woman aged 18-29 years in good health.

This clone was seen more than once but under ten times. The chain is built from TRBV24-1 and TRBJ1-1; no firm D call. The germline gives CDR1 KGHDR, CDR2 SFDVKD. The CDR3 loop spans 11 amino acids. Between the trimmed V and J ends, which lost 0 bases and 8 bases, there was a span of 3 bases. The CDR3 nucleotides are TGTGCCACCAGTGATTTGGGGGAAGCTTTCTTT. Residues: CATSDLGEAFF.

The chain employs TRBV5-4 and TRBJ1-3; D perhaps matches TRBD1 (5 bases). CDR3 length equals 15 residues. Trimming left V 5 bases short and J 4 bases short, with 16 bases between. CDR1 and CDR2 (germline): SGHNT, YYREEE (reference sequence). CDR3 in amino acids: CASSSGQGGGNTIYF. CDR3 nucleotide sequence: TGTGCCAGCAGTTCCGGGCAGGGAGGAGGAAACACCATATATTTT.

This clone was found once. The chain carries TRBV3-1 (or the pseudogene TRBV3-2) and TRBJ1-2, with D hard to call. V was trimmed by 1 base and J by 4 bases, leaving 7 bases between them. The CDR3 extends over 13 amino acids. The V gene's germline CDR1 is LGHDT and CDR2 YNNKEL (reference sequence). The CDR3 region has the DNA TGTGCCAGCAGCCAAGGCACATCCTATGGCTACACCTTC. Translation gives CASSQGTSYGYTF.

The chain is built from TRBV16 and TRBJ1-2, with unresolved D. From germline, CDR1 is KGHSY and CDR2 FQNENV. V lost 2 bases and J lost 0, with 7 bases in between. CDR3 length: 14 residues. CDR3 in DNA: TGTGCCAGCAGCCAAAGCCGGACTAACTATGGCTACACCTTC. It encodes CASSQSRTNYGYTF.

The CDR3 DNA follows: TGTGCCATCAGTGATTCTGCGGGGGGGGGCAATGAGCAGTTCTTC. The encoded protein is CAISDSAGGGNEQFF. The rearrangement joins TRBV10-3 to TRBJ2-1; 9 nucleotides line up with TRBD2. V shed 3 bases, J shed 6 bases, and the junction held 6 bases outside the gene matches. The CDR3 totals 15 residues. Per the germline V gene, CDR1 is ENHRY and CDR2 is SYGVKD.

V and J are TRBV10-3 and TRBJ1-2; a possible D gene is TRBD1 (6 bases). CDR1 and CDR2 (germline): ENHRY, SYGVKD. CDR3 length: 14 residues. The V gene lost 3 bases and the J gene lost 4 bases, with 12 bases spanning the gap. The CDR3 spells CAISDLGQFYGYTF. CDR3 nucleotides: TGTGCCATCAGTGACCTCGGACAGTTCTATGGCTACACCTTC.

A note on this clone: The junction departs from the called germline gene at one end, perhaps through a read error. The chain carries TRBV12-3 or TRBV12-4 and TRBJ2-2; D is uncertain. This CDR3 has 13 residues. In DNA, the CDR3 is TGTGCCAGCAGCCGGCAGAACGCCGGGGAGCTGTTTTTT. It is translated as CASSRQNAGELFF.

The chain is built from TRBV6-5 and TRBJ1-3; D perhaps matches TRBD1 (5 bases). This CDR3 contains 13 residues. Per germline, CDR1 MNHEY and CDR2 SVGAGI. Trimming left V 8 bases short and J 5 bases short, with 13 bases between. The CDR3 loop is CASRDAPRNTIYF. DNA of the CDR3: TGTGCCAGCCGGGACGCCCCGCGAAACACCATATATTTT.

The genes are TRBV9 and TRBJ1-2; TRBD1 is a possible D gene (5 bases). This CDR3 is 15 amino acids long. Per the germline V gene, CDR1 is SGDLS and CDR2 is YYNGEE. Trimming removed 0 bases from V and 6 bases from J, with 15 bases in between. The CDR3 loop reads CASSVAGLTGDGYTF. The CDR3 coding sequence is TGTGCCAGCAGCGTAGCTGGGTTAACGGGGGATGGCTACACCTTC.

V and J are TRBV30 and TRBJ1-2, with 12 bases lining up with TRBD1. The CDR3 extends over 17 amino acids. Germline V CDR1 and CDR2: GTSNPN, SVGIG (reference sequence). Losses at the gene ends were 0 bases for V and 4 bases for J; bases not matched to a gene: 9. The CDR3 sequence: CAWSVPGTGGLSYGYTF. The DNA for the CDR3 is TGTGCCTGGAGTGTCCCCGGGACAGGGGGCCTCTCCTATGGCTACACCTTC.

V usage is TRBV30 and J usage is TRBJ1-1, with 7 positions matching TRBD1. The V and J ends lost 8 bases and 8 bases, in that order; junction bases with no gene match: 8. Germline CDR1 GTSNPN, CDR2 SVGIG (reference sequence). The CDR3 extends over 11 amino acids. The CDR3 DNA reads as TGTGCCCGCCGGGACAGACAAGAAGCTTTCTTT. Translating gives CARRDRQEAFF.

The chain joins TRBV9 to TRBJ2-2; D might be TRBD1 or TRBD2, each matching 6 bases. The CDR3 is made up of 15 amino acids. Germline CDR1 SGDLS, CDR2 YYNGEE. V was shortened by 6 bases and J by 3 bases, with 15 bases between the two germline ends. CDR3 protein: CASTVGGGDTGELFF. The CDR3 DNA follows: TGTGCCAGCACAGTCGGAGGGGGAGACACCGGGGAGCTGTTTTTT.

The chain links TRBV4-3 to TRBJ2-2; D ambiguous. The germline CDR1 and CDR2 sequences are LGHNA and YSLEER. V lost 0 bases, J lost 6 bases, and 11 bases lay in between. The CDR3 totals 15 residues. For the CDR3, the DNA is TGCGCCAGCAGCCAAGATTACCGGCAGGCCGGGGAGCTGTTTTTT. Protein: CASSQDYRQAGELFF.

This CDR3 reads CASKPGHGTGTGELFF. In DNA form, the CDR3 reads TGTGCCAGTAAACCTGGGCACGGGACGGGGACCGGGGAGCTGTTTTTT. The chain links TRBV6-4 to TRBJ2-2; either TRBD1 or TRBD2 may fit D (5 bases each). Trimming shortened V by 9 bases and J by 5 bases, and 22 bases separated the two germline ends. The CDR3 contains 16 residues. CDR1 MRHNA and CDR2 SNTAGT come from the germline V gene.

The rearrangement uses TRBV18 and TRBJ2-7; 9 positions match TRBD1. The CDR3 sequence is 14 residues long. The V gene end was trimmed by 3 bases and the J gene end by 3 bases; junction bases not matched to a gene: 3. The germline V gene has CDR1 KGHSH and CDR2 LQKENI. The CDR3 loop reads CASSPGTGFYEQYF. As DNA, the CDR3 is TGTGCCAGCTCACCCGGGACAGGGTTCTACGAGCAGTACTTC.

The chain has TRBV19 and TRBJ1-2; D is unclear. Germline lookup yields CDR1 LNHDA and CDR2 SQIVND (reference sequence). The V end lost 3 bases, the J end lost 2 bases, and 10 bases lay between the germline ends. CDR3 length equals 14 residues. Here the CDR3 reads CASSIAAGNYGYTF. The DNA of the CDR3 is TGTGCCAGTAGTATCGCGGCGGGGAACTATGGCTACACCTTC.

The chain joins TRBV19 to TRBJ1-1, with D possibly being TRBD1 (5 bases). The ends were cut back, 6 bases at V and 0 bases at J, with 17 bases in the middle. This CDR3 has 16 amino acids. In germline, CDR1 is LNHDA, CDR2 SQIVND (reference sequence). The CDR3 region has the DNA TGTGCCAGTAGCCGTCGGGGCGGCACTATGAACACTGAAGCTTTCTTT. This codes for CASSRRGGTMNTEAFF.

J is TRBJ1-1 and V is TRBV4-1, with D perhaps TRBD1 (5 bases). The CDR3 contains 16 residues. The V gene lost 4 bases and the J gene lost 1 base, with 16 bases spanning the gap. Per the germline V gene, CDR1 is MGHRA and CDR2 is YSYEKL. The DNA for the CDR3 is TGCGCCAGCAGCCGGATGTGGGACCGCCAGAACACTGAAGCTTTCTTT. It is translated as CASSRMWDRQNTEAFF.

The rearrangement joins TRBV15 to TRBJ2-3, with 12 bases matching TRBD1. Trimming removed 8 bases from V and 6 bases from J; junction bases left unmatched: 6. CDR3 size: 14 residues. CDR1 is LNHNV and CDR2 is YYDKDF in the germline V gene (reference sequence). DNA of the CDR3: TGTGCCACCGGGGACAGGGGGCGTGAGGATACGCAGTATTTT. Protein: CATGDRGREDTQYF.

This chain links TRBV18 with TRBJ2-7; TRBD2 might be the D (7 bases). CDR1 is KGHSH and CDR2 is LQKENI in the germline V gene. Trimming left V 1 base short and J 4 bases short, with 17 bases between. There are 16 residues in the CDR3. The CDR3 DNA reads TGTGCCAGCTCACCACTCCCAGGCGGGGGCCGGTACGAGCAGTACTTC. The encoded protein is CASSPLPGGGRYEQYF. The full variable domain, its missing parts supplied by reference TRBV18 and TRBJ2-7, is NAGVMQNPRHLVRRRGQEARLRCSPMKGHSHVYWYRQLPEEGLKFMVYLQKENIIDESGMPKERFSAEFPKEGPSILRIQQVVRGDSAAYFCASSPLPGGGRYEQYFGPGTRLTVT.

V is TRBV9 and J is TRBJ1-1, with TRBD1 matching 10 bases. With 0 bases clipped from V and 0 bases from J, the junction kept 5 bases outside the gene matches. The CDR3 is 17 amino acids. Germline CDR1 reads SGDLS; CDR2 reads YYNGEE. CDR3 nucleotides: TGTGCCAGCAGCGTAGCTCGGGGACAGGGGTTGAACACTGAAGCTTTCTTT. It encodes CASSVARGQGLNTEAFF.

This clone was counted a single time. The chain uses TRBV5-1 and TRBJ1-6; no firm D call. Germline CDR1 reads SGHRS; CDR2 reads YFSETQ. The CDR3 contains 16 residues. V lost 1 base to trimming and J lost 0 bases, with 8 bases between them. CDR3 nucleotide sequence: TGCGCCAGCAGCTTGTTAGGGAGCTCCTATAATTCACCCCTCCACTTT. It is translated as CASSLLGSSYNSPLHF.

The V and J genes are TRBV15 and TRBJ1-2; perhaps TRBD1 as D (5 bases). CDR1 LNHNV and CDR2 YYDKDF come from the germline V gene (reference sequence). CDR3 length equals 14 residues. The ends were cut back, 7 bases at V and 0 bases at J, with 12 bases in the middle. CDR3: CATTPGHSNYGYTF. The CDR3 DNA is TGTGCCACCACCCCTGGACACTCTAACTATGGCTACACCTTC.

This chain connects TRBV15 to TRBJ1-2; D uncertain. The V and J ends lost 4 bases and 4 bases respectively, with 13 bases between them. The CDR3 sequence is 14 residues long. Germline V CDR1 and CDR2: LNHNV, YYDKDF (reference sequence). The CDR3 sequence is CATSTSQFTYGYTF. The CDR3 nucleotides are TGTGCCACCAGCACCTCCCAGTTCACCTATGGCTACACCTTC.

The chain couples TRBV27 to TRBJ1-2; tentative D call: TRBD1 (6 bases). Trimming took 6 bases from V and 4 from J, leaving 15 bases between them. The CDR3 loop spans 14 amino acids. The germline V gene encodes CDR1 MNHEY and CDR2 SMNVEV (reference sequence). CDR3 DNA sequence: TGTGCCAGCAGGGGCCTCGGGGGCATCTATGGCTACACCTTC. Encoded protein: CASRGLGGIYGYTF.